This TCR beta chain was captured in a study of blood T cell repertoires in COVID-19. Study context: Italy, Spain and the United States were the sources of the convalescent and acute COVID-19 samples.

Clones were read by immunoSEQ multiplex PCR, and TCRdb kept only the in-frame ones, dropping some. The data show over 130,000 clones, approximately 80% seen once. This CDR3 has 17 amino acids. Germline V gene lookup returns CDR1 MDHEN and CDR2 SYDVKM. The V end lost 3 bases, the J end lost 1 base, and 15 bases lay between the germline ends. The chain recombines TRBV28 with TRBJ2-2, with D perhaps TRBD2 (6 bases). The clonotype was recovered from a woman between 18 and 30 years old who had been exposed to COVID-19. The source material was PBMCs or T cells enriched from blood (not recorded which). The CDR3 DNA reads TGTGCCAGCAGTTTGTTTTCCCTCGGGGGGAACACCGGGGAGCTGTTTTTT. It specifies CASSLFSLGGNTGELFF.